One and the same sample provided the 14 T cell receptor beta chains below, sequenced in a study of T cells in tuberculosis. This table comes from immunoSEQ multiplex PCR, and its TCRdb copy is limited to in-frame clones, with some not included. The sample includes 30,000 to 35,000 clones, 95% to 97% of them seen just once. The sequenced material came from PBMCs. These TCRs come from a donor aged 10 to 29 with latent tuberculosis or without tuberculosis infection.

The V and J genes are TRBV2 and TRBJ1-2; TRBD1 matches 7 bases. Germline CDR1 reads SNHLY; CDR2 reads FYNNEI. The CDR3 is 13 residues long. V shed 6 bases and J 1 base; nucleotides not matched to a gene: 2. The CDR3 sequence is CASRQGLNYGYTF. In DNA, the CDR3 is TGTGCCAGCAGACAGGGGCTTAACTATGGCTACACCTTC.

The chain uses TRBV6-1 and TRBJ1-1, with TRBD1 matching 9 bases. The V gene's germline CDR1 is MNHNS and CDR2 SASEGT. CDR3 length: 15 residues. V shed 4 bases and J 4 bases; nucleotides not matched to a gene: 7. The CDR3 DNA sequence: TGTGCCAGCAGTGGACCGGGACAGGGTTTCACTGAAGCTTTCTTT. It is translated as CASSGPGQGFTEAFF.

The rearrangement links TRBV5-8 to TRBJ1-2; weak D call: TRBD1 (6 bases). Germline CDR1 is SGHTS and CDR2 is YDEGEE. V lost 0 bases and J 6 bases, leaving 12 bases between the germline ends. The CDR3 length is 14 residues. The CDR3, as DNA: TGTGCCAGCAGCTTGGCAGGACAGCTTGATGGCTACACCTTC. Translated: CASSLAGQLDGYTF. Combining the CDR3 with reference TRBV5-8 and TRBJ1-2 gives the whole variable domain EAGVTQSPTHLIKTRGQQATLRCSPISGHTSVYWYQQALGLGLQFLLWYDEGEERNRGNFPPRFSGRQFPNYSSELNVNALELEDSALYLCASSLAGQLDGYTFGSGTRLTVV.

The chain links TRBV6-4 to TRBJ2-3; TRBD2 agrees at 16 bases. The CDR3 totals 16 residues. The J segment lost 4 bases and the V segment lost 2 bases, leaving 0 bases of the junction unmatched. Germline CDR1 reads MRHNA; CDR2 reads SNTAGT. As DNA, the CDR3 is TGTGCCAGCAGTGACGGGACTAGCGGGGGGGCAGATACGCAGTATTTT. Translating it yields CASSDGTSGGADTQYF.

The chain links TRBV27 to TRBJ2-5; D is ambiguous. The CDR3 runs 11 residues. With 4 bases removed from V and 2 bases from J, the gap between germline ends came to 2 bases. In germline, CDR1 is MNHEY, CDR2 SMNVEV (reference sequence). CDR3 in DNA: TGTGCCAGCAGTTCTCAAGAGACCCAGTACTTC. Its translation is CASSSQETQYF.

The chain links TRBV29-1 to TRBJ1-3; no definite D call. Trimming took 4 bases from V and 0 from J, leaving 16 bases between them. The CDR3 length is 16 residues. Looked up from germline, CDR1 is SQVTM and CDR2 is ANQGSEA. This CDR3 is CSVVTSAYPSGNTIYF. CDR3 in DNA: TGCAGCGTTGTGACTTCGGCCTACCCCTCTGGAAACACCATATATTTT.

On this clone: The sample has other DNA sequences that encode this CDR3 too. The rearrangement uses TRBV5-4 and TRBJ2-1; 10 bases agree with TRBD2. CDR3 size: 15 residues. V was pared by 4 bases and J by 4 bases, with 5 bases of the junction left unmatched. CDR1 and CDR2 from the germline V gene are SGHNT and YYREEE (reference sequence). CDR3 in amino acids: CASSLTSGAYNEQFF. In DNA, the CDR3 is TGTGCCAGCAGCCTAACTAGCGGGGCTTACAATGAGCAGTTCTTC.

This rearrangement joins TRBV7-8 to TRBJ2-5, with D possibly matching TRBD2 (5 bases). The CDR3 loop spans 14 amino acids. V was clipped by 1 base and J by 1 base, with 7 bases between them. The germline V gene has CDR1 SGHVS and CDR2 FQNEAQ. CDR3 residues: CASSLGTVQETQYF. The DNA of the CDR3 is TGTGCCAGCAGCTTAGGGACTGTCCAAGAGACCCAGTACTTC.

The chain links TRBV18 to TRBJ2-5; TRBD1 matches 7 bases. The CDR3 runs to 13 residues. The germline V gene encodes CDR1 KGHSH and CDR2 LQKENI. Trimming at V came to 8 bases and at J to 2 bases, leaving 5 bases not matched to a gene. This chain's CDR3 is CASARDRQETQYF. In DNA, the CDR3 is TGTGCCAGCGCCCGGGACAGACAAGAGACCCAGTACTTC.

J is TRBJ2-1 and V is TRBV5-1, with 14 bases fitting TRBD2. The length of the CDR3 is 18 residues. V dropped 4 bases and J dropped 8; count of bases not matched to a gene: 14. Germline V CDR1 and CDR2: SGHRS, YFSETQ. Here the CDR3 DNA reads TGCGCCAGCAGCGGGGGGACTAGCGGGAGTTTGGGCCATCATGAGCAGTTCTTC. Protein product: CASSGGTSGSLGHHEQFF.

The CDR3 nucleotides read TGTGCCAGCAGCCCTGACAGGGGGAACACCGGGGAGCTGTTTTTT. Residues: CASSPDRGNTGELFF. V gene TRBV7-2 combines with J gene TRBJ2-2; 8 positions match TRBD1. CDR1 SGHTA and CDR2 FQGNSA come from the germline V gene. The CDR3 length is 15 residues. J gave up 1 base and V 5 bases, and 3 bases lay outside the gene matches.

CDR3 DNA sequence: TGTGCCAGCAAGAGGGACAACTCTGGAAACACCATATATTTT. The encoded protein is CASKRDNSGNTIYF. The J gene is TRBJ1-3, the V gene TRBV28; TRBD1 is a possible D gene (6 bases). This CDR3 has 14 amino acids. CDR1 and CDR2 from the germline V gene are MDHEN and SYDVKM. The germline V and J ends were trimmed by 7 bases and 0 bases, with 10 bases remaining between them.

The chain has TRBV5-1 and TRBJ2-7, with TRBD1 as a possible D gene (6 bases). CDR1 and CDR2 from the germline V gene are SGHRS and YFSETQ. V was cut by 2 bases and J by 0 bases, with 18 bases left in between. The length of the CDR3 is 17 residues. CDR3 sequence reads: CASSLTLDSRSSYEQYF. For the CDR3, the DNA is TGCGCCAGCAGCTTAACCTTGGACAGTCGGAGCTCCTACGAGCAGTACTTC.

This sequence joins TRBV6-5 and TRBJ1-2; TRBD1 agrees at 7 bases. V trimming: 4 bases; J trimming: 2 bases; junction bases outside the gene matches: 10. This CDR3 region has 16 residues. Germline V gives CDR1 MNHEY, CDR2 SVGAGI. CDR3: CASSFAPTGLNYGYTF. The CDR3 coding sequence is TGTGCCAGCAGTTTCGCCCCGACAGGGTTGAACTATGGCTACACCTTC.